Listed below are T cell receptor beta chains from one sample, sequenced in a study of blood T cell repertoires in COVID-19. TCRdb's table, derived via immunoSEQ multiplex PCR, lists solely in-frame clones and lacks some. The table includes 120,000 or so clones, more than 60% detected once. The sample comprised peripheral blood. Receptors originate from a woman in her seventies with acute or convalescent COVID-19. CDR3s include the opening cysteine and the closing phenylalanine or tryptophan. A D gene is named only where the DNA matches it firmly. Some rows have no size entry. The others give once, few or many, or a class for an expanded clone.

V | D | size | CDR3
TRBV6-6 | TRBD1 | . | CASSSPGQGTYEQYF
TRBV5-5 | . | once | CASSLADRLGYNEQFF
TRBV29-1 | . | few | CSALPGGLDTQYF
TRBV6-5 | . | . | CASSYSATDPTYGYTF
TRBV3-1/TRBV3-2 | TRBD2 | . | CASSSYSGRPYEQYF
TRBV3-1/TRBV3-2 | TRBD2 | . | CASSQDRRTSGQETQYF
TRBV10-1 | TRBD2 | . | CASSEGLAGEHEQFF
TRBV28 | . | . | CASRLSQRASYEQYF
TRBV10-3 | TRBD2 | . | CAISESGLADEQYF
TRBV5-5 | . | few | CASSLGQGLSNQPQHF